Below are 5 T cell receptor beta chains sequenced from a single sample in a study of shared clonotypes between healthy human individuals. Naive CD8 cells lacked CD45RO, underwent positive selection for CCR7 and left out terminally differentiated effector memory CD45RA+ cells. Some clones are missing from TCRdb's copy, which holds only in-frame ones; the method was immunoSEQ multiplex PCR. The sample shows about 590,000 clones, 95% to 96% of them seen only once. The sample consisted of naive CD8+ T cells sorted from blood. The receptor set was obtained from a woman aged 25 to 39 in good health.

Remarks on this clone: The identical CDR3 is also encoded by other nucleotide sequences in the sample. The chain employs TRBV28 and TRBJ1-1, with D unresolved. Germline CDR1 reads MDHEN; CDR2 reads SYDVKM. V was clipped by 2 bases and J by 5 bases, with 3 bases between them. The CDR3 is made up of 11 amino acids. CDR3 sequence: CASSLGTEAFF. DNA of the CDR3: TGTGCCAGCAGTTTAGGTACTGAAGCTTTCTTT.

This chain links TRBV4-1 with TRBJ1-1; 8 nucleotides agree with TRBD1. The CDR3 is 20 amino acids. V was clipped by 5 bases and J by 1 base; unmatched bases: 21. The germline gives CDR1 MGHRA, CDR2 YSYEKL. CDR3 DNA: TGCGCCAGCAGCGAACCGAAGACCTCGGACAGGGTGAATAGGAACACTGAAGCTTTCTTT. It specifies CASSEPKTSDRVNRNTEAFF.

The chain recombines TRBV5-1 with TRBJ2-3, with TRBD1 as a possible D gene (5 bases). Trimming pared 1 base from V and 4 bases from J, leaving 10 bases between. Per germline, CDR1 SGHRS and CDR2 YFSETQ. The CDR3 length is 14 residues. As DNA, the CDR3 is TGCGCCAGCAGCTTGAGGCAGGGCGCAGATACGCAGTATTTT. Translation gives CASSLRQGADTQYF.

The CDR3 loop is CASSLGSGTKNIQYF. In DNA, the CDR3 is TGTGCCAGCAGTTTGGGTAGCGGGACCAAAAACATTCAGTACTTC. This chain connects TRBV28 to TRBJ2-4, with TRBD2 matching 8 bases. CDR1 is MDHEN, CDR2 SYDVKM, per germline. Trimming removed 3 bases from V and 2 bases from J; junction bases left unmatched: 3. The CDR3 consists of 15 residues. Combining the CDR3 with reference TRBV28 and TRBJ2-4 gives the whole variable domain DVKVTQSSRYLVKRTGEKVFLECVQDMDHENMFWYRQDPGLGLRLIYFSYDVKMKEKGDIPEGYSVSREKKERFSLILESASTNQTSMYLCASSLGSGTKNIQYFGAGTRLSVL.

The chain recombines TRBV29-1 with TRBJ2-1; D might be TRBD1 (5 bases). Germline-derived CDR1 and CDR2 are SQVTM and ANQGSEA. The CDR3 extends over 14 amino acids. The germline V and J ends were trimmed by 3 bases and 6 bases, with 15 bases remaining between them. The CDR3 spells CSVEDGQGINEQFF. DNA for the CDR3: TGCAGCGTTGAGGACGGACAAGGAATCAATGAGCAGTTCTTC.